The clone carrying this T cell receptor (beta chain) was recorded once. Primers: 60 Vbeta forward and 13 Jbeta reverse. Profiled with immunoSEQ multiplex PCR; TCRdb holds only in-frame clones, not every one. This sample has approximately 100,000 clones, with roughly 74% found just once. These data are taken from a study of cytomegalovirus exposure and HLA in healthy donors. The V gene's germline CDR1 is SGHDN and CDR2 FVKESK. The CDR3 contains 15 residues. The chain joins TRBV14 to TRBJ2-5, with D tentatively TRBD1 (5 bases). The end of the DNA aligns better with TRBJ2-7, so the J call may be wrong. The sequence was collected from a woman aged 40 to 50 in good health and CMV-seronegative. Material for sequencing was PBMCs. CDR3 nucleotide sequence: TGTGCCAGCAGCCAGGGGCACTGGGATAACTACGAGCAGTACTTC. Translated: CASSQGHWDNYEQYF.